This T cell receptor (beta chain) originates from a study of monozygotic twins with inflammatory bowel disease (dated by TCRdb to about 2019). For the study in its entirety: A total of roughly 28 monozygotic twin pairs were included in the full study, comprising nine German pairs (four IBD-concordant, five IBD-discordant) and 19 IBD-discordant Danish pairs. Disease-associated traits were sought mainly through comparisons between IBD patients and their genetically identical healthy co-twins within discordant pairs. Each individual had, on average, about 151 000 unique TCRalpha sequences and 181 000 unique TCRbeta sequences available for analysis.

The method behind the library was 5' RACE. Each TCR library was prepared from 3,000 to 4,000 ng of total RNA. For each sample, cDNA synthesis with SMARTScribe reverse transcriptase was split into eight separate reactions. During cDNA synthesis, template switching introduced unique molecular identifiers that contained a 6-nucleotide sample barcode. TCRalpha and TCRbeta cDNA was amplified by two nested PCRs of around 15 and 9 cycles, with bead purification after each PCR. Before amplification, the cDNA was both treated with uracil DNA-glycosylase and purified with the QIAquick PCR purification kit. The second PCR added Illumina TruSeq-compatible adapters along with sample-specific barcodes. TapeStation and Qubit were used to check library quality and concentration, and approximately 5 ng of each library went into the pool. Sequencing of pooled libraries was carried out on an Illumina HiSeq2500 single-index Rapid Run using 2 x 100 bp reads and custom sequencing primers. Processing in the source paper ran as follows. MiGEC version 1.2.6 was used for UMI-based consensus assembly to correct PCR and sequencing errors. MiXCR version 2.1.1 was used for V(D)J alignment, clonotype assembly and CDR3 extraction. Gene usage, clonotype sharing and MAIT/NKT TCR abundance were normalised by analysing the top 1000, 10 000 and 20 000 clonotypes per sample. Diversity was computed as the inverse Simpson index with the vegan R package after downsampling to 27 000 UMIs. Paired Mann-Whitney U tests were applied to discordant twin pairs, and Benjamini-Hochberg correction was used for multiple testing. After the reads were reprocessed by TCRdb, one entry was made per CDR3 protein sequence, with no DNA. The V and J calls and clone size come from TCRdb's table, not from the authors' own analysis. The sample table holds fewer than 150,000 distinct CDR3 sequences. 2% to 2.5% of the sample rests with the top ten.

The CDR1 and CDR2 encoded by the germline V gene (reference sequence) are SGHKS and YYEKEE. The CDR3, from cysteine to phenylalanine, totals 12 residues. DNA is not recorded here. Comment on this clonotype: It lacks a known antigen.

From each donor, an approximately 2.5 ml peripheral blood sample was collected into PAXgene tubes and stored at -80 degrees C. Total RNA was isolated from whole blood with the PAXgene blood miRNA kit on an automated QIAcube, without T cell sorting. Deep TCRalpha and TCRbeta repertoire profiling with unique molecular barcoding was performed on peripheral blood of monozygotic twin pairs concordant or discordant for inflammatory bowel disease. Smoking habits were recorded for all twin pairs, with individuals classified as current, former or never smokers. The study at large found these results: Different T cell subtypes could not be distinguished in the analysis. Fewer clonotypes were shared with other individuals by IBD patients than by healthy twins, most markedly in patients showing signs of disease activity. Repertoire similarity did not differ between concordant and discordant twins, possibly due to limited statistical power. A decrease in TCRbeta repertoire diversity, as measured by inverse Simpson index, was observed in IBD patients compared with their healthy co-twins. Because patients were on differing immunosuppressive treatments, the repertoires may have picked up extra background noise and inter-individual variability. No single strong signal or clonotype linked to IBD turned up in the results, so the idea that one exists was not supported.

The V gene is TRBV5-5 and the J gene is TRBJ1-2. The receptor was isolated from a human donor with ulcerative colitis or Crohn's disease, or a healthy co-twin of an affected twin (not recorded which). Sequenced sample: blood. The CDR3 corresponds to CASSLEAYENTF.